The sample holds a few counts of the clone carrying this TCR beta chain. Its target is not known. Sequencing used immunoSEQ multiplex PCR; TCRdb keeps in-frame clones, though not all of them. This table has tens of thousands of clones, approximately 86% appearing once. The data derive from a study of OX40 agonist ivuxolimab in advanced cancers. Study observations and caveats: The average count of expanded clones was higher among CD8+ T cells than among CD4+.

People who had autoimmune disease history or systemic immunosuppression were excluded. Sequenced here: CD4+ or CD8+ T cells sorted from blood, sampled in a trial of the OX40 agonist ivuxolimab. This receptor was identified in an adult with an advanced solid tumor such as melanoma, head and neck, liver or kidney cancer.

CDR3 in DNA: TGTGCCTGGAATCAGGGAGCTGAAGCTTTCTTT. Translation gives CAWNQGAEAFF. This chain joins TRBV30 and TRBJ1-1, with D possibly TRBD1 on 5 matching bases. In germline, CDR1 is GTSNPN, CDR2 SVGIG (reference sequence). The CDR3 is made up of 11 amino acids. V lost 4 bases and J lost 6, with 9 bases in between.